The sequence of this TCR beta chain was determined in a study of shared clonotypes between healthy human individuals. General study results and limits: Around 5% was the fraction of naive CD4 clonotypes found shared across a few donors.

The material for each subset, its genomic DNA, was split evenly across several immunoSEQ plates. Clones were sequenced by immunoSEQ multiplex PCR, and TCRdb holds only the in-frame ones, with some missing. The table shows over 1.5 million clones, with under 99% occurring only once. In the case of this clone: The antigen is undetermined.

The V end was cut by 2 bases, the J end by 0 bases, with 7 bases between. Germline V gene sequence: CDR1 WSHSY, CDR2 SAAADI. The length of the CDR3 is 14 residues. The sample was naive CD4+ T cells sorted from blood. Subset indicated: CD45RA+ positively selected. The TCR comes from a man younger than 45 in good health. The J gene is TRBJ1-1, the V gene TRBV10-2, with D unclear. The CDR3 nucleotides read TGCGCCAGCAGTGAGACCGCCATGAACACTGAAGCTTTCTTT. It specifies CASSETAMNTEAFF.